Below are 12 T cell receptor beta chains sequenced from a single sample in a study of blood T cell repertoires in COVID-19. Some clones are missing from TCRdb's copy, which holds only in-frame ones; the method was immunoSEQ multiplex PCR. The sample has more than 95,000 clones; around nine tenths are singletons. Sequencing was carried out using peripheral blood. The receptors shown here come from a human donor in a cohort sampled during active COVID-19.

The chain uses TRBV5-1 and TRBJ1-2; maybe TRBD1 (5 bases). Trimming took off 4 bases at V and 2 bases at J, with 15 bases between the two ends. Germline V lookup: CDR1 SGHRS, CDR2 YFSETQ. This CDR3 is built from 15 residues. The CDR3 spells CASSTNTRGNYGYTF. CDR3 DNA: TGCGCCAGCAGCACAAACACAAGGGGAAACTATGGCTACACCTTC. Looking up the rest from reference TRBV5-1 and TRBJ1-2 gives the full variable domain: KAGVTQTPRYLIKTRGQQVTLSCSPISGHRSVSWYQQTPGQGLQFLFEYFSETQRNKGNFPGRFSGRQFSNSRSEMNVSTLELGDSALYLCASSTNTRGNYGYTFGSGTRLTVV.

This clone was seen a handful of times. CDR3 DNA sequence: TGTGCCAGCAGCTTCAGCGGTTCTTACAATGAGCAGTTCTTC. Translating it yields CASSFSGSYNEQFF. The chain is built from TRBV11-2 and TRBJ2-1, with TRBD2 as a possible D gene (5 bases). V lost 3 bases and J lost 4, with 10 bases in between. The germline V gene has CDR1 SGHAT and CDR2 FQNNGV. This CDR3 has 14 residues.

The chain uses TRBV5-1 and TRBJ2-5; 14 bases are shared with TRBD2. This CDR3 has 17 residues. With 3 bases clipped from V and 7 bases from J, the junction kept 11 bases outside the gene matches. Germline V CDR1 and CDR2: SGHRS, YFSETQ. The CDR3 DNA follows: TGCGCCAGCAGCTCGGGACTAGCGGGGGACCCACAGGGGACCCAGTACTTC. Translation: CASSSGLAGDPQGTQYF.

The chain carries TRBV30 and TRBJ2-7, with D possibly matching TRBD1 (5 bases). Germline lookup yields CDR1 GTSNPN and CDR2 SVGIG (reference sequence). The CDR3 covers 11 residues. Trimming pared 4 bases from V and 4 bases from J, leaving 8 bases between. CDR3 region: CAWTGLYEQYF. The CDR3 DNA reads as TGTGCCTGGACAGGGCTATACGAGCAGTACTTC.

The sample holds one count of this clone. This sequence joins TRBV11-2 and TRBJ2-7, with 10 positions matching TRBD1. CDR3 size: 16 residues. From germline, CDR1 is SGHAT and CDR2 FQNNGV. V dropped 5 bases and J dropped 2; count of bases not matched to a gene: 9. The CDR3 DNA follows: TGTGCCAGCAGCCGCCGGGACAGGGGCCTGACCTACGAGCAGTACTTC. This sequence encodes CASSRRDRGLTYEQYF.

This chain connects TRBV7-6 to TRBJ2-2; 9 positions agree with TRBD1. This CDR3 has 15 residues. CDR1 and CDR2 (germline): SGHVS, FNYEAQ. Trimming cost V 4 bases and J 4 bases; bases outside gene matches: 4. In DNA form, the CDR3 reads TGTGCCAGCAGCTCACAGGGGGCGCCCACCGGGGAGCTGTTTTTT. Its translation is CASSSQGAPTGELFF.

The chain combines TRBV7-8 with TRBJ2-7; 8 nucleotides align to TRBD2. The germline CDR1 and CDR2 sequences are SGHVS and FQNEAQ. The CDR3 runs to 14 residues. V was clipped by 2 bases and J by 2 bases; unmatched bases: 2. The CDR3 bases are TGTGCCAGCAGCTTACGGGAGGGCCCCTACGAGCAGTACTTC. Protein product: CASSLREGPYEQYF.

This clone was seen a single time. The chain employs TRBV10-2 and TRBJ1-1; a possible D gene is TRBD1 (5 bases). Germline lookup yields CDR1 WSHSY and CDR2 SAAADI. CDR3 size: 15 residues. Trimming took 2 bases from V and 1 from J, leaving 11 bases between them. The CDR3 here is CASSEGVGENTEAFF. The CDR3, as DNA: TGCGCCAGCAGTGAGGGTGTAGGGGAGAACACTGAAGCTTTCTTT.

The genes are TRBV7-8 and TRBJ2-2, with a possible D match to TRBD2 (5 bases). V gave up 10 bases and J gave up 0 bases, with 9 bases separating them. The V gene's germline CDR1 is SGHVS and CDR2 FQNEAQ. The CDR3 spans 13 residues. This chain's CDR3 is CATRRSNTGELFF. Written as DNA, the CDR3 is TGTGCCACGCGGAGGTCGAACACCGGGGAGCTGTTTTTT.

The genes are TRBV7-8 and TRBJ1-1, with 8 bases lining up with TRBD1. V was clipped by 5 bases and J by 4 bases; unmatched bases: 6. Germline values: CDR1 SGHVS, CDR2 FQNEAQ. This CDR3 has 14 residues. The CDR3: CASSRQTGVTEAFF. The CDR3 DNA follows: TGTGCCAGCAGCCGCCAGACAGGGGTCACTGAAGCTTTCTTT.

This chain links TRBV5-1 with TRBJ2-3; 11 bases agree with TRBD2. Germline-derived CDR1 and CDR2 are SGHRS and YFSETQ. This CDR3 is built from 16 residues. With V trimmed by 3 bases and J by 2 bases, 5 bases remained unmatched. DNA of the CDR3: TGCGCCAGCAGCTCGGGACTAGCGGCCGACACAGATACGCAGTATTTT. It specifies CASSSGLAADTDTQYF. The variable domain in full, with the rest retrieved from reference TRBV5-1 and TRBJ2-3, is KAGVTQTPRYLIKTRGQQVTLSCSPISGHRSVSWYQQTPGQGLQFLFEYFSETQRNKGNFPGRFSGRQFSNSRSEMNVSTLELGDSALYLCASSSGLAADTDTQYFGPGTRLTVL.

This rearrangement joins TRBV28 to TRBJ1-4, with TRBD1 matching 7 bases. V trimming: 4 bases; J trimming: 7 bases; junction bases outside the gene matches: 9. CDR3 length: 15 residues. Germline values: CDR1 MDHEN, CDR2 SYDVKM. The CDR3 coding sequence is TGTGCCAGCAGTTCCCCAGGGGGACGGGGTGAAAAACTGTTTTTT. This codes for CASSSPGGRGEKLFF.